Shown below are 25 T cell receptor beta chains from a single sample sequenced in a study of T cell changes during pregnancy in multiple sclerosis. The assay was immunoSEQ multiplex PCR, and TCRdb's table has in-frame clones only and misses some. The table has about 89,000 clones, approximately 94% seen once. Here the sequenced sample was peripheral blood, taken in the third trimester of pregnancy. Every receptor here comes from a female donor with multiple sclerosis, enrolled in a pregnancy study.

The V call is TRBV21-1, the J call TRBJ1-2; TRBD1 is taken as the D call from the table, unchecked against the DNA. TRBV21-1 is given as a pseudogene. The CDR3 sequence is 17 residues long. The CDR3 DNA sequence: TGTGCCAGCAGCAAAGAAACCCGAACAGGGTCTAACTATGGCTACACCTTC. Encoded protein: CASSKETRTGSNYGYTF.

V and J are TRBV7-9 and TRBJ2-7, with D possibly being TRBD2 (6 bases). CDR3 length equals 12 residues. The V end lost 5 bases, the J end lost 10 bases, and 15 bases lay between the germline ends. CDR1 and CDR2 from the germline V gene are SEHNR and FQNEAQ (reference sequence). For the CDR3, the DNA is TGTGCCAGCAGCATCCCGGGACTCCCCCAGTACTTC. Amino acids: CASSIPGLPQYF.

In DNA form, the CDR3 reads TGTGCCAGCATGGGGCTAGCGGGGAGGGGGGGGTCCAACGTCCTGACTTTC. This encodes CASMGLAGRGGSNVLTF. The chain joins TRBV27 to TRBJ2-6; 9 nucleotides align to TRBD2. Germline lookup yields CDR1 MNHEY and CDR2 SMNVEV (reference sequence). The V gene end was trimmed by 7 bases and the J gene end by 8 bases; junction bases not matched to a gene: 15. There are 17 residues in the CDR3.

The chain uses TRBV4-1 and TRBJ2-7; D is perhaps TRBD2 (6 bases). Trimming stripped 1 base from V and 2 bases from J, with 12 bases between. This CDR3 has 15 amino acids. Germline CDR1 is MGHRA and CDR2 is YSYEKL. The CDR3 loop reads CASSQGLGRPYEQYF. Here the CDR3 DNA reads TGCGCCAGCAGCCAAGGATTAGGGAGGCCCTACGAGCAGTACTTC.

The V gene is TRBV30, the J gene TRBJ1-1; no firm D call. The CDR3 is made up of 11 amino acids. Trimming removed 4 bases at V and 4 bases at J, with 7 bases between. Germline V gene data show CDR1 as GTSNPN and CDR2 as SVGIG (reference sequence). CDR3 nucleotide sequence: TGTGCCTGGATATCAGGCACTGAAGCTTTCTTT. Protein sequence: CAWISGTEAFF.

The CDR3 spells CASTYDSSGNTIYF. The CDR3 DNA reads TGTGCCAGCACCTACGACAGCTCTGGAAACACCATATATTTT. The chain uses TRBV6-5 and TRBJ1-3; D possibly corresponds to TRBD1 (5 bases). The CDR3 is 14 amino acids. Germline loops: CDR1 MNHEY, CDR2 SVGAGI. V was cut by 7 bases and J by 0 bases, with 10 bases left in between.

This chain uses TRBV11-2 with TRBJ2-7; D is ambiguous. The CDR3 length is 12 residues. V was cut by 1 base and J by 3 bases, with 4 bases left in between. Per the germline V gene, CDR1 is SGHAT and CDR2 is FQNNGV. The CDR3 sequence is CASSLAGYEQYF. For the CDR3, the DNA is TGTGCCAGCAGCTTAGCGGGCTACGAGCAGTACTTC.

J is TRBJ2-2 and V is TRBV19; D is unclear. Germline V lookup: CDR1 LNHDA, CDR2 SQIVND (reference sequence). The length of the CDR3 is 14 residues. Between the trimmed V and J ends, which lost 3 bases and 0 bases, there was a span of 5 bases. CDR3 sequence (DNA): TGTGCCAGTAGTATTGGCCCGAACACCGGGGAGCTGTTTTTT. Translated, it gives CASSIGPNTGELFF. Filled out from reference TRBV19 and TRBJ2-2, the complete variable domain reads DGGITQSPKYLFRKEGQNVTLSCEQNLNHDAMYWYRQDPGQGLRLIYYSQIVNDFQKGDIAEGYSVSREKKESFPLTVTSAQKNPTAFYLCASSIGPNTGELFFGEGSRLTVL.

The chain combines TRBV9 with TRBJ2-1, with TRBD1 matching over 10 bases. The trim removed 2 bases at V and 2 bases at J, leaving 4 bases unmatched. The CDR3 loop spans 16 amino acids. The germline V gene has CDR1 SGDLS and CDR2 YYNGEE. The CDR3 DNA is TGTGCCAGCAGCGTCGGACAGGGGGGCGCCTACAATGAGCAGTTCTTC. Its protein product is CASSVGQGGAYNEQFF.

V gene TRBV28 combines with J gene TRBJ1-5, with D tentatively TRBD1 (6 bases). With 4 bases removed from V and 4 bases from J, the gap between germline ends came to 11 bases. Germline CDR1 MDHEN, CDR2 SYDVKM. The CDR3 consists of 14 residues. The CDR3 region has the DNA TGTGCCAGCAGTTCACTCGACAGGAATCAGCCCCAGCATTTT. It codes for CASSSLDRNQPQHF.

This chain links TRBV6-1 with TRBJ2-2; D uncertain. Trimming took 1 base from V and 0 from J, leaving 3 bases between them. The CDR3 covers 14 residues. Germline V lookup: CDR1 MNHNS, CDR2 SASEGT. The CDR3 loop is CASSEGPNTGELFF. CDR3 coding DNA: TGTGCCAGCAGTGAAGGGCCGAACACCGGGGAGCTGTTTTTT.

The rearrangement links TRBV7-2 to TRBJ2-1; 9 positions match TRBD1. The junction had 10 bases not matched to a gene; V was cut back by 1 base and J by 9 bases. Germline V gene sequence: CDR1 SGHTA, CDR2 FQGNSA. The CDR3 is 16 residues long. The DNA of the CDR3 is TGTGCCAGCAGCTTAGGGGGGACAGGGTGGGCGAGTGAGCAGTTCTTC. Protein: CASSLGGTGWASEQFF.

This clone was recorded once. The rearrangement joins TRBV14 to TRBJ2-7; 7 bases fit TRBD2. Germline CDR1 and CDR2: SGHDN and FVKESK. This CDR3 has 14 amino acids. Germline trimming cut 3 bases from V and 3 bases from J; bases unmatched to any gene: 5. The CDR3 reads CASSQLAVLYEQYF. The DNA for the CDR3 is TGTGCCAGCAGCCAGCTAGCGGTCCTCTACGAGCAGTACTTC. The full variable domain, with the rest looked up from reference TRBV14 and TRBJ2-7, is EAGVTQFPSHSVIEKGQTVTLRCDPISGHDNLYWYRRVMGKEIKFLLHFVKESKQDESGMPNNRFLAERTGGTYSTLKVQPAELEDSGVYFCASSQLAVLYEQYFGPGTRLTVT.

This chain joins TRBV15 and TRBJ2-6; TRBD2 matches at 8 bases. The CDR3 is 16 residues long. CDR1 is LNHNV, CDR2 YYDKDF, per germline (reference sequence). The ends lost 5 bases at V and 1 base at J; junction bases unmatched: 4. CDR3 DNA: TGTGCCACCAGCCTACGGGGGGGATCTGGGGCCAACGTCCTGACTTTC. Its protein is CATSLRGGSGANVLTF.

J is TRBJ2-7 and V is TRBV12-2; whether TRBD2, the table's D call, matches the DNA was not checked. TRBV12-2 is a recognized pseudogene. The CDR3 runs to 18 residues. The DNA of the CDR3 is TGTGCAAGTCGCCAAGAGACTAGCGGGAGTCCATACCTCTACGAGCAGTACTTC. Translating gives CASRQETSGSPYLYEQYF.

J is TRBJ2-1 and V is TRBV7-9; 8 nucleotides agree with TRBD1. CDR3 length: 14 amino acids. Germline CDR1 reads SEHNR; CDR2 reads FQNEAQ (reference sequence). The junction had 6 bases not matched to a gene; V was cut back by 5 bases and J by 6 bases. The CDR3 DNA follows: TGTGCCAGCAGCCTAGACAGGGGAGTCAATGAGCAGTTCTTC. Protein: CASSLDRGVNEQFF.

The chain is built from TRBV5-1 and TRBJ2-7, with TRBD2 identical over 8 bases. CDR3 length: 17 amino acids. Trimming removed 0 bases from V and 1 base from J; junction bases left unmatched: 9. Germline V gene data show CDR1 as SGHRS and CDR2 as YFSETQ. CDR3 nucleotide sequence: TGCGCCAGCAGCTTGGGGGGTCTAGCGGGTTTTTCCTACGAGCAGTACTTC. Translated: CASSLGGLAGFSYEQYF.

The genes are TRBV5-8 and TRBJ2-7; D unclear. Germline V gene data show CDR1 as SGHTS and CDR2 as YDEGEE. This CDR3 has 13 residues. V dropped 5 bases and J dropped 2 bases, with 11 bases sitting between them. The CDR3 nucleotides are TGTGCCAGCAGTCGATTAGCAACCTACGAGCAGTACTTC. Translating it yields CASSRLATYEQYF.

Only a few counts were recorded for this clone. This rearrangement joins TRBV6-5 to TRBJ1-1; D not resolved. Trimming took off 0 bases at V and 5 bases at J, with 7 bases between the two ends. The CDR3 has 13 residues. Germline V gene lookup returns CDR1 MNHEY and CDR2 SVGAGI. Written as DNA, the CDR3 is TGTGCCAGCAGTTACTCGACGGGAACTGAAGCTTTCTTT. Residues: CASSYSTGTEAFF.

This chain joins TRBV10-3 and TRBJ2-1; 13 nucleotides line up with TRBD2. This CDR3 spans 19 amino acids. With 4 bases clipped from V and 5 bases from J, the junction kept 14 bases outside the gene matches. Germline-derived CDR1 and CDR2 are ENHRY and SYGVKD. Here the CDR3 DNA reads TGTGCCATCAGTGGTAAACTAGCGGGAGGGCCAAAACTGAACAATGAGCAGTTCTTC. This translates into CAISGKLAGGPKLNNEQFF.

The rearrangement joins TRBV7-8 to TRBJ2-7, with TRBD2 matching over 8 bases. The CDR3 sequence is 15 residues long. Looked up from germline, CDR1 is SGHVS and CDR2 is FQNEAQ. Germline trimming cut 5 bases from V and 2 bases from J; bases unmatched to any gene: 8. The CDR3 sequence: CASSLGVSGTYEQYF. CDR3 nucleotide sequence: TGTGCCAGCAGCCTGGGGGTTAGCGGGACCTACGAGCAGTACTTC.

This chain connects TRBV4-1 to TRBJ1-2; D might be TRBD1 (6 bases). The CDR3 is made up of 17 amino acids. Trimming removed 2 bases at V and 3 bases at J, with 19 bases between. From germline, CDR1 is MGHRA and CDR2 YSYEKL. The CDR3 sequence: CASSQPTRLEGDYGYTF. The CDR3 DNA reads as TGCGCCAGCAGCCAACCTACCCGTCTAGAGGGGGACTATGGCTACACCTTC.

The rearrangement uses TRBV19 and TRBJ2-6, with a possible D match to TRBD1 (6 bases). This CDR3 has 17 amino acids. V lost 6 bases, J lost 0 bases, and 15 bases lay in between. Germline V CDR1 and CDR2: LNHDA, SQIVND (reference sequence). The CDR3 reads CASSVRPGVSGANVLTF. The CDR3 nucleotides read TGTGCCAGTAGCGTCCGGCCAGGGGTCTCTGGGGCCAACGTCCTGACTTTC.

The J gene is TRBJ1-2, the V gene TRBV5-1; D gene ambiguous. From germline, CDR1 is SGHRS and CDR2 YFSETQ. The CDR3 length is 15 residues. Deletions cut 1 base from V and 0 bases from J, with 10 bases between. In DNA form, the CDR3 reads TGCGCCAGCAGCTTGAGACAAAGAGCTAACTATGGCTACACCTTC. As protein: CASSLRQRANYGYTF.

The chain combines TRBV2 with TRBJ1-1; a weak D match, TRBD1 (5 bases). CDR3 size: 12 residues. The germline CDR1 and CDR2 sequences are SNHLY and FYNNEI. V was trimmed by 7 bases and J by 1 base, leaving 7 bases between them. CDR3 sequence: CASIGENTEAFF. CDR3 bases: TGTGCCAGCATAGGGGAGAACACTGAAGCTTTCTTT.